This is a list of T cell receptor beta chains from one sample in a study of a mutant IDH1 vaccine in newly diagnosed glioma. These TCRs' antigens remain unknown. Data came from immunoSEQ multiplex PCR; TCRdb stores just in-frame clones and leaves some out. The sample yields 35,000 to 55,000 clones, around 84% seen once. Sequenced material: PBMCs, taken from a glioma patient whose treatment included an IDH1 peptide vaccine. The receptors were gathered from a woman younger than 35 with glioma. Some clones in this sample may be carry-over from other donors' samples. CDR3s include the opening cysteine and the closing phenylalanine or tryptophan. A D gene is named only where the DNA matches it firmly. For some rows the clone size is stated as once, few or many, or as a class when expanded; others skip it.

J: TRBJ1-1; size: -; D: -; V: TRBV11-2; CDR3: CASSLGGRTRNTEAFF; DNA: TGTGCCAGCAGCTTAGGGGGTAGAACACGTAACACTGAAGCTTTCTTT
J: TRBJ1-1; size: -; D: -; V: TRBV14; CDR3: CASSQASWTEAFF; DNA: TGTGCCAGCAGCCAAGCAAGCTGGACTGAAGCTTTCTTT
J: TRBJ2-5; size: -; D: -; V: TRBV25-1; CDR3: CASSEPMGRQETQYF; DNA: TGTGCCAGCAGTGAACCTATGGGACGCCAAGAGACCCAGTACTTC
J: TRBJ1-1; size: few; D: TRBD1; V: TRBV7-2; CDR3: CASSLETGRRFF; DNA: TGTGCCAGCAGCCTTGAGACAGGGCGAAGGTTCTTT
J: TRBJ2-7; size: -; D: TRBD2; V: TRBV7-2; CDR3: CASSLGLAAPYEQYF; DNA: TGTGCCAGCAGCTTAGGGCTAGCGGCCCCCTACGAGCAGTACTTC
J: TRBJ2-7; size: -; D: -; V: TRBV2; CDR3: CASSETGWEQYF; DNA: TGTGCCAGCAGTGAAACGGGGTGGGAGCAGTACTTC
J: TRBJ2-7; size: -; D: -; V: TRBV5-6; CDR3: CASSQDTYEQYF; DNA: TGTGCCAGCAGCCAGGACACCTACGAGCAGTACTTC
J: TRBJ1-1; size: -; D: TRBD1; V: TRBV19; CDR3: CASARQGGSRFF; DNA: TGTGCCAGTGCCCGACAGGGCGGGTCAAGGTTCTTT
J: TRBJ2-2; size: -; D: TRBD2; V: TRBV2; CDR3: CASRSGLASGELFF; DNA: TGTGCCAGCAGATCCGGACTAGCCTCCGGGGAGCTGTTTTTT
J: TRBJ1-3; size: -; D: -; V: TRBV25-1; CDR3: CASSHSSGDTIYF; DNA: TGTGCCAGCAGTCACAGCAGCGGGGACACCATATATTTT
J: TRBJ1-1; size: -; D: TRBD1; V: TRBV6-1; CDR3: CAGRGQRNTEAFF; DNA: TGTGCCGGCCGGGGACAGCGAAACACTGAAGCTTTCTTT